The sample holds a few counts of the clone carrying this T cell receptor beta chain. What it recognizes is unknown. The record originates from a study of cytomegalovirus exposure and HLA in healthy donors. The PCR had 60 Vbeta and 13 Jbeta primers. Assay: immunoSEQ multiplex PCR; the TCRdb copy retains only in-frame clones and omits some. The sample consists of 120,000 or so clones, 17% of them appearing once. Germline loops: CDR1 WNHNN, CDR2 SYGVQD (reference sequence). Trimming shortened V by 3 bases and J by 9 bases, and 13 bases separated the two germline ends. This CDR3 is 13 amino acids long. Study observations and caveats: In an earlier analysis, about 87% or about 30%: the productive usage of most TCR beta V segments. Published work reported that the classifier diagnosed cytomegalovirus status with high specificity and sensitivity. The availability of immune exposure information extended only to CMV serostatus. Further analysis, carried out later, found HLA-associated TCR beta chains more clonally expanded than equally common other chains.

The specimen sequenced was PBMCs. The clonotype originates from a female donor in good health and CMV-seropositive. This sequence joins TRBV10-1 and TRBJ2-3, with D perhaps matching TRBD2 (7 bases). The CDR3 sequence is CASSEQGGATQYF. In DNA, the CDR3 is TGCGCCAGCAGTGAACAAGGGGGGGCCACGCAGTATTTT.